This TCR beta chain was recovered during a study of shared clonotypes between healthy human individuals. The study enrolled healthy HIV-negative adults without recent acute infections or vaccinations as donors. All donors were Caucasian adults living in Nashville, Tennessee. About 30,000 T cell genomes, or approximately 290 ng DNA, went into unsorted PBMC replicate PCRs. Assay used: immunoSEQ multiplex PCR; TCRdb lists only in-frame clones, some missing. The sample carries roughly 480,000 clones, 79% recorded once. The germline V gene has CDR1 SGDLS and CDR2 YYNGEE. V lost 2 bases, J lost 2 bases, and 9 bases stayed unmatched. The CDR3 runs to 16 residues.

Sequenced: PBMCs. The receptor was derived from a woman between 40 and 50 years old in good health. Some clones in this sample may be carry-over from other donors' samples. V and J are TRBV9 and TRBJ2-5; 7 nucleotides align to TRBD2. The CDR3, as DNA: TGTGCCAGCAGCGTGGGAGGGAGCGGGGTGCAAGAGACCCAGTACTTC. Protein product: CASSVGGSGVQETQYF.